The present T cell receptor beta chain was sequenced within a study of blood T cell repertoires in COVID-19. Study-wide context: The study drew acute and convalescent COVID-19 samples from the United States, Italy and Spain. PBMCs, B-cell-depleted T cells, or T cells were the source of the cDNA or gDNA that made up the material.

The germline V and J ends were trimmed by 7 bases and 3 bases, with 15 bases remaining between them. This CDR3 is 14 amino acids long. In germline, CDR1 is MDHEN, CDR2 SYDVKM. Original analysis: From reference gene primer amplification, estimates of nucleated cell counts were derived. The table came from immunoSEQ multiplex PCR; TCRdb's copy has only in-frame clones and leaves some out. The V and J calls and clone size are taken from that table; D and trimming were inferred from the DNA. The sample lists tens of thousands of clones; roughly 84% were seen once. The clonotype originates from a human donor in a cohort sampled during active COVID-19. The V gene is TRBV28, the J gene TRBJ1-2, with no clear D. Material for sequencing was peripheral blood. Written as DNA, the CDR3 is TGTGCCAGCACCCTAACGGCAGACTACTATGGCTACACCTTC. Translating it yields CASTLTADYYGYTF.